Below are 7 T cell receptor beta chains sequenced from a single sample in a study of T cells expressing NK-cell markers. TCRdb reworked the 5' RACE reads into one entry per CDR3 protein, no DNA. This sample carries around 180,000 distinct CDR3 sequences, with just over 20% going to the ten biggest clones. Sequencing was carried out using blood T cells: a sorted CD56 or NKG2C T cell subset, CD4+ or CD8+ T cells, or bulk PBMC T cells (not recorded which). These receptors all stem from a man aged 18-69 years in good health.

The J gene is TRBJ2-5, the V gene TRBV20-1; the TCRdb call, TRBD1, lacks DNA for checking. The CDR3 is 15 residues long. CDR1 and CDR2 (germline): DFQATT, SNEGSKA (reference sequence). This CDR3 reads CSARMSGGRMETQYF.

The CDR3 loop is CSASWVDSYEQYF. J is TRBJ2-7 and V is TRBV20-1. The germline gives CDR1 DFQATT, CDR2 SNEGSKA (reference sequence). This CDR3 is 13 amino acids long.

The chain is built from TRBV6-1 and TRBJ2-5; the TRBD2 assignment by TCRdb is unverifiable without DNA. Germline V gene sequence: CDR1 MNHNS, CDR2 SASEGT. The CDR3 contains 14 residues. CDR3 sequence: CASTPGGGWETQYF.

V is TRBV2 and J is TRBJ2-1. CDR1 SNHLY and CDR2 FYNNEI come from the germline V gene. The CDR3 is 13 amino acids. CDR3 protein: CASSGDENNEQFF.

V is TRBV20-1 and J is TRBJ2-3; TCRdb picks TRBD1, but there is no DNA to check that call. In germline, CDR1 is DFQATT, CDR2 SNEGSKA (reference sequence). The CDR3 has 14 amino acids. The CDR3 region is CSARGTGLADTQYF.

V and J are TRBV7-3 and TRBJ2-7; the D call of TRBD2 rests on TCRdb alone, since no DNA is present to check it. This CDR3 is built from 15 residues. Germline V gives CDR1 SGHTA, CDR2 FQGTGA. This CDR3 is CASSLVAGRPDEQYF.

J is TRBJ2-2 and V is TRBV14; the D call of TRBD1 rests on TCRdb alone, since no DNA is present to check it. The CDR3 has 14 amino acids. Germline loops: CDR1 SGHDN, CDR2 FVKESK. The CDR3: CASRGQGRAGELFF.